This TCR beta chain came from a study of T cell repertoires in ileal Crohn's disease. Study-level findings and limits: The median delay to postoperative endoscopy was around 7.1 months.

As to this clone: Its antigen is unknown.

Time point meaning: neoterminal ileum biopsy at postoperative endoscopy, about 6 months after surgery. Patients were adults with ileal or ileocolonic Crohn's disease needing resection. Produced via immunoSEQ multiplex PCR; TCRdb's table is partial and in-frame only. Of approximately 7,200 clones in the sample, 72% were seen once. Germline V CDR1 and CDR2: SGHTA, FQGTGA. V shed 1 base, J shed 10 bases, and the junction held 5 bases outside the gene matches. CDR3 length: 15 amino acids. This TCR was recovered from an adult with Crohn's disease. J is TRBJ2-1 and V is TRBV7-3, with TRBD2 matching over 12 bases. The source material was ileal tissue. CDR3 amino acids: CASSLNGLAGTEQFF. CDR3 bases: TGTGCCAGCAGCTTAAACGGACTAGCGGGGACCGAGCAGTTCTTC.